The 17 T cell receptor beta chains reported below all come from one sample, sequenced in a study of cytomegalovirus exposure and HLA in healthy donors. It was with 60 Vbeta and 13 Jbeta primers that the PCR ran. Generated by immunoSEQ multiplex PCR, the TCRdb table keeps only in-frame clones and is missing some. The data hold more than 100,000 clones, with around 66% observed a single time. The sample taken for sequencing was PBMCs. The source is a man aged 18 to 29 in good health and CMV-seronegative.

The J gene is TRBJ1-3, the V gene TRBV19; 7 bases agree with TRBD1. The CDR3 sequence is 16 residues long. V was pared by 2 bases and J by 8 bases, with 12 bases of the junction left unmatched. Germline V CDR1 and CDR2: LNHDA, SQIVND (reference sequence). CDR3 nucleotides: TGTGCCAGTAGTATACGGTCGGGGACAGTTTGGGACACCATATATTTT. It is translated as CASSIRSGTVWDTIYF.

The chain links TRBV5-6 to TRBJ1-2, with D maybe TRBD1 (5 bases). Germline V gene lookup returns CDR1 SGHDT and CDR2 YYEEEE. The V and J ends lost 0 bases and 7 bases respectively, with 13 bases between them. This CDR3 region has 14 residues. The CDR3: CASSLALGRSGYTF. DNA for the CDR3: TGTGCCAGCAGCTTGGCACTGGGGCGCTCTGGCTACACCTTC.

The chain combines TRBV28 with TRBJ1-2; TRBD1 aligns across 8 bases. Germline lookup yields CDR1 MDHEN and CDR2 SYDVKM. The CDR3 contains 16 residues. Trimming removed 1 base from V and 4 bases from J; junction bases left unmatched: 8. CDR3 DNA sequence: TGTGCCAGCAGTTTATCCGGGACAGGACGGGCCTATGGCTACACCTTC. This codes for CASSLSGTGRAYGYTF.

The chain employs TRBV9 and TRBJ2-3; D gene unclear. The CDR3 has 14 residues. V was clipped by 0 bases and J by 6 bases, with 11 bases between them. The germline V gene encodes CDR1 SGDLS and CDR2 YYNGEE. CDR3 nucleotides: TGTGCCAGCAGCGTAGACCTCTTAGTGGATACGCAGTATTTT. The encoded protein is CASSVDLLVDTQYF. Full variable domain (missing parts from reference TRBV9 and TRBJ2-3): DSGVTQTPKHLITATGQRVTLRCSPRSGDLSVYWYQQSLDQGLQFLIQYYNGEERAKGNILERFSAQQFPDLHSELNLSSLELGDSALYFCASSVDLLVDTQYFGPGTRLTVL.

This clone appeared a single time. The chain recombines TRBV11-2 with TRBJ2-7; D gene unclear. The CDR3 runs to 12 residues. Germline CDR1 and CDR2: SGHAT and FQNNGV. V was trimmed by 0 bases and J by 2 bases, leaving 2 bases between them. CDR3 coding DNA: TGTGCCAGCAGCTTAGACACCTACGAGCAGTACTTC. This encodes CASSLDTYEQYF. Supplemented by reference TRBV11-2 and TRBJ2-7, the full variable domain reads EAGVAQSPRYKIIEKRQSVAFWCNPISGHATLYWYQQILGQGPKLLIQFQNNGVVDDSQLPKDRFSAERLKGVDSTLKIQPAKLEDSAVYLCASSLDTYEQYFGPGTRLTVT.

The V gene is TRBV5-1, the J gene TRBJ2-7; 9 bases map to TRBD1. V trimming: 4 bases; J trimming: 3 bases; junction bases outside the gene matches: 5. This CDR3 region has 14 residues. Germline lookup yields CDR1 SGHRS and CDR2 YFSETQ. For the CDR3, the DNA is TGCGCCAGCAGCCCGGGACAGGGAAACTACGAGCAGTACTTC. Protein: CASSPGQGNYEQYF.

The table lists this clone with a few counts. The chain combines TRBV5-4 with TRBJ2-3; maybe TRBD1 (5 bases). The ends were cut back, 4 bases at V and 3 bases at J, with 12 bases in the middle. The CDR3 is made up of 14 amino acids. Per the germline V gene, CDR1 is SGHNT and CDR2 is YYREEE (reference sequence). Here the CDR3 DNA reads TGTGCCAGCAGCCGCAGGGTGGGGACAGATACGCAGTATTTT. Amino acid sequence: CASSRRVGTDTQYF.

Written as DNA, the CDR3 is TGTGCCATCAGTGAAGGCCCCCTCGGGACAGATAGCAATCAGCCCCAGCATTTT. This codes for CAISEGPLGTDSNQPQHF. V and J are TRBV10-3 and TRBJ1-5; 7 nucleotides line up with TRBD1. V shed 3 bases, J shed 0 bases, and the junction held 11 bases outside the gene matches. CDR1 ENHRY and CDR2 SYGVKD come from the germline V gene. The CDR3 totals 18 residues.

The rearrangement joins TRBV7-8 to TRBJ2-6; TRBD1 is a possible D gene (6 bases). This CDR3 region has 19 residues. Per germline, CDR1 SGHVS and CDR2 FQNEAQ. With 7 bases removed from V and 0 bases from J, the gap between germline ends came to 22 bases. DNA for the CDR3: TGTGCCAGCACCACGGGCCCCCTTCAGGGGTTCTCTGGGGCCAACGTCCTGACTTTC. It specifies CASTTGPLQGFSGANVLTF.

V and J are TRBV6-5 and TRBJ1-2; TRBD1 matches 8 bases. Trimming cost V 7 bases and J 7 bases; bases outside gene matches: 14. Per the germline V gene, CDR1 is MNHEY and CDR2 is SVGAGI. The CDR3 contains 15 residues. The chain's CDR3 is CASTATWGQASGYTF. The CDR3 bases are TGTGCCAGCACTGCGACGTGGGGACAGGCCTCTGGCTACACCTTC.

The rearrangement joins TRBV19 to TRBJ2-1; a weak D match, TRBD2 (5 bases). CDR1 is LNHDA and CDR2 is SQIVND in the germline V gene (reference sequence). Trimming shortened V by 5 bases and J by 0 bases, and 14 bases separated the two germline ends. The CDR3 is 16 amino acids. CDR3 sequence: CASSPFGVGSYNEQFF. CDR3 nucleotides: TGTGCCAGTAGTCCTTTCGGGGTCGGCTCCTACAATGAGCAGTTCTTC. The full variable domain, completed using reference TRBV19 and TRBJ2-1, is DGGITQSPKYLFRKEGQNVTLSCEQNLNHDAMYWYRQDPGQGLRLIYYSQIVNDFQKGDIAEGYSVSREKKESFPLTVTSAQKNPTAFYLCASSPFGVGSYNEQFFGPGTRLTVL.

The V call is TRBV27, the J call TRBJ2-3; 10 nucleotides align to TRBD2. The CDR3 loop spans 14 amino acids. Per germline, CDR1 MNHEY and CDR2 SMNVEV (reference sequence). Trimming cost V 2 bases and J 8 bases; bases outside gene matches: 4. CDR3 sequence reads: CASSLRLAGGTQYF. CDR3 nucleotides: TGTGCCAGCAGTTTAAGACTAGCGGGTGGTACGCAGTATTTT.

V and J are TRBV7-2 and TRBJ2-5; D is undetermined. The better agreement between TRBJ2-7 and the DNA end casts doubt on the J call. The CDR3 contains 15 residues. Germline assignment: CDR1 SGHTA and CDR2 FQGNSA. The CDR3 coding sequence is TGTGCCAGCAGCCCTAACCATCAAATGGTCTACGAGCAGTACTTC. It yields the protein CASSPNHQMVYEQYF.

This chain uses TRBV5-8 with TRBJ2-7; TRBD1 matches at 8 bases. Germline CDR1 SGHTS, CDR2 YDEGEE. This CDR3 is built from 15 residues. V gave up 2 bases and J gave up 2 bases; unmatched junction bases: 6. CDR3 sequence (DNA): TGTGCCAGCAGCTTTGGGGACAGGTTAACCTACGAGCAGTACTTC. This gives the protein CASSFGDRLTYEQYF.

The table lists this clone with a few counts. V and J are TRBV5-4 and TRBJ2-2, with TRBD2 as a possible D gene (6 bases). Germline CDR1 SGHNT, CDR2 YYREEE (reference sequence). V was pared by 4 bases and J by 6 bases, with 19 bases between. This CDR3 contains 16 residues. Here the CDR3 DNA reads TGTGCCAGCAGCACCCGACTAGTCCCGGTGGCCGGGGAGCTGTTTTTT. As protein: CASSTRLVPVAGELFF.

The chain is built from TRBV4-1 and TRBJ1-4, with no clear D. The CDR3 length is 19 residues. The germline CDR1 and CDR2 sequences are MGHRA and YSYEKL. The V and J ends lost 1 base and 0 bases respectively, with 18 bases between them. CDR3 loop: CASSQGGAGVVATNEKLFF. CDR3 coding DNA: TGCGCCAGCAGCCAAGGGGGAGCGGGCGTTGTCGCAACTAATGAAAAACTGTTTTTT.

V and J are TRBV9 and TRBJ2-5; the match to TRBD1 covers 7 bases. This CDR3 has 14 amino acids. V lost 4 bases to trimming and J lost 2 bases; unmatched junction nucleotides: 5. Germline lookup yields CDR1 SGDLS and CDR2 YYNGEE. CDR3 sequence (DNA): TGTGCCAGCAGCAGAGGGGACAGACAAGAGACCCAGTACTTC. Translation: CASSRGDRQETQYF.